These 27 T cell receptor beta chains share one sample of origin, sequenced in a study of cytomegalovirus exposure and HLA in healthy donors. Amplification used 60 Vbeta primers and 13 Jbeta primers. Sequenced by immunoSEQ multiplex PCR; TCRdb stores in-frame clones only, minus some. Of 150,000 to 200,000 clones in the sample, roughly 85% were seen once. Sequenced: PBMCs. Receptors originate from a man aged 18 to 29 in good health and CMV-seropositive.

This rearrangement joins TRBV5-1 to TRBJ2-7, with a possible D match to TRBD2 (5 bases). Germline CDR1 SGHRS, CDR2 YFSETQ. The length of the CDR3 is 14 residues. With 9 bases removed from V and 3 bases from J, the gap between germline ends came to 19 bases. In DNA form, the CDR3 reads TGCGCCACCCAAAGCGAGGGTTTCCACTACGAGCAGTACTTC. Its translation: CATQSEGFHYEQYF.

The rearrangement links TRBV29-1 to TRBJ1-1; 7 bases fit TRBD1. V shed 7 bases and J 2 bases; nucleotides not matched to a gene: 10. The CDR3 consists of 14 residues. Germline V gene sequence: CDR1 SQVTM, CDR2 ANQGSEA. CDR3 loop: CSGRQGEINTEAFF. CDR3 in DNA: TGCAGCGGCCGACAGGGTGAAATTAACACTGAAGCTTTCTTT.

The rearrangement links TRBV9 to TRBJ2-3, with D possibly matching TRBD2 (7 bases). The V and J ends lost 0 bases and 2 bases respectively, with 19 bases between them. Per the germline V gene, CDR1 is SGDLS and CDR2 is YYNGEE. CDR3 length: 18 residues. In nucleotides, the CDR3 is TGTGCCAGCAGCGTAGGGACTAGTGGGGGCCTGATCACAGATACGCAGTATTTT. Translating gives CASSVGTSGGLITDTQYF.

V is TRBV9 and J is TRBJ2-7; 7 bases are a match to TRBD1. Germline V gene sequence: CDR1 SGDLS, CDR2 YYNGEE. The CDR3 is 13 residues long. Losses at the gene ends were 3 bases for V and 5 bases for J; bases not matched to a gene: 5. The CDR3 loop reads CASSGDRAHEQYF. The CDR3 DNA is TGTGCCAGCAGCGGTGACAGGGCCCACGAGCAGTACTTC.

The chain uses TRBV6-1 and TRBJ1-4; possible D gene TRBD1, 5 bases. Per the germline V gene, CDR1 is MNHNS and CDR2 is SASEGT. V was clipped by 8 bases and J by 8 bases, with 18 bases between them. The CDR3 sequence is 14 residues long. The CDR3 DNA sequence: TGTGCCAGCGGGGGGGGAGGGAAACAGGAAAAACTGTTTTTT. Its protein is CASGGGGKQEKLFF.

This clone was counted between two and nine times. The chain is built from TRBV7-9 and TRBJ2-7; 9 bases fit TRBD1. Germline trimming cut 5 bases from V and 4 bases from J; bases unmatched to any gene: 3. In germline, CDR1 is SEHNR, CDR2 FQNEAQ (reference sequence). The CDR3 is made up of 13 amino acids. The CDR3 reads CASSRDRAYEQYF. For the CDR3, the DNA is TGTGCCAGCAGCCGGGACAGGGCGTACGAGCAGTACTTC. Drawing the rest from reference TRBV7-9 and TRBJ2-7, the complete variable domain is DTGVSQNPRHKITKRGQNVTFRCDPISEHNRLYWYRQTLGQGPEFLTYFQNEAQLEKSRLLSDRFSAERPKGSFSTLEIQRTEQGDSAMYLCASSRDRAYEQYFGPGTRLTVT.

On this clone: This same CDR3 is encoded by further DNA sequences in the sample. The chain couples TRBV7-9 to TRBJ1-5; possible D gene TRBD1, 5 bases. The CDR3 extends over 16 amino acids. V dropped 1 base and J dropped 3 bases, with 13 bases sitting between them. CDR1 is SEHNR and CDR2 is FQNEAQ in the germline V gene (reference sequence). In DNA, the CDR3 is TGTGCCAGCAGCTTAGGAATCGGACAAGACAATCAGCCCCAGCATTTT. Amino acid sequence: CASSLGIGQDNQPQHF.

The rearrangement joins TRBV7-9 to TRBJ2-7; TRBD2 agrees at 10 bases. J lost 5 bases, V lost 1 base, and 5 bases had no gene match. Germline values: CDR1 SEHNR, CDR2 FQNEAQ (reference sequence). The length of the CDR3 is 15 residues. The CDR3 DNA follows: TGTGCCAGCAGCTTAGGGGTAGCGGGAGGAGACGAGCAGTACTTC. Protein sequence: CASSLGVAGGDEQYF.

The sample holds one count of this clone. The CDR3 loop reads CASSRVRQGKIQETQYF. The CDR3 DNA sequence: TGTGCCAGCAGCCGAGTTAGACAGGGGAAAATTCAAGAGACCCAGTACTTC. The rearrangement uses TRBV7-9 and TRBJ2-5, with 8 positions matching TRBD1. In germline, CDR1 is SEHNR, CDR2 FQNEAQ (reference sequence). J was trimmed by 2 bases and V by 5 bases; bases with no gene match: 13. The CDR3 is made up of 17 amino acids. Supplemented by reference TRBV7-9 and TRBJ2-5, the full variable domain reads DTGVSQNPRHKITKRGQNVTFRCDPISEHNRLYWYRQTLGQGPEFLTYFQNEAQLEKSRLLSDRFSAERPKGSFSTLEIQRTEQGDSAMYLCASSRVRQGKIQETQYFGPGTRLLVL.

This clone was observed a handful of times. The rearrangement uses TRBV27 and TRBJ2-5; weak D call: TRBD1 (6 bases). In germline, CDR1 is MNHEY, CDR2 SMNVEV (reference sequence). V lost 8 bases and J 0 bases, leaving 16 bases between the germline ends. This CDR3 spans 15 amino acids. CDR3 DNA sequence: TGTGCCAGCGCCGGGACATACGAAAACCAAGAGACCCAGTACTTC. Residues: CASAGTYENQETQYF.

The chain has TRBV4-3 and TRBJ2-4, with D perhaps TRBD2 (7 bases). Trimming left V 3 bases short and J 8 bases short, with 20 bases between. This CDR3 has 16 residues. Per the germline V gene, CDR1 is LGHNA and CDR2 is YSLEER. CDR3 region: CASSQKVGGGGDIQYF. The CDR3 region has the DNA TGCGCCAGCAGCCAGAAGGTCGGCGGAGGGGGGGACATTCAGTACTTC.

This chain uses TRBV27 with TRBJ2-2, with TRBD2 as a possible D gene (5 bases). This CDR3 spans 12 amino acids. Germline V CDR1 and CDR2: MNHEY, SMNVEV (reference sequence). Trimming removed 7 bases at V and 4 bases at J, with 7 bases between. The CDR3 is CASKRSTGELFF. CDR3 bases: TGTGCCAGCAAGCGGTCCACCGGGGAGCTGTTTTTT.

The chain is built from TRBV6-4 and TRBJ2-7; 9 bases are shared with TRBD2. V trimming: 3 bases; J trimming: 10 bases; junction bases outside the gene matches: 7. Germline V gene sequence: CDR1 MRHNA, CDR2 SNTAGT. The CDR3 extends over 13 amino acids. The CDR3 is CASSDGSGGEQYF. CDR3 nucleotides: TGTGCCAGCAGTGATGGTAGCGGGGGCGAACAGTACTTC.

The chain uses TRBV18 and TRBJ1-2; D perhaps matches TRBD1 (5 bases). Per the germline V gene, CDR1 is KGHSH and CDR2 is LQKENI. CDR3 length equals 14 residues. The V end was cut by 3 bases, the J end by 4 bases, with 12 bases between. CDR3 region: CASSPQTDRYGYTF. The CDR3 DNA reads as TGTGCCAGCTCACCTCAGACAGACCGCTATGGCTACACCTTC.

The chain uses TRBV6-4 and TRBJ2-1, with 7 bases lining up with TRBD2. The CDR3 extends over 15 amino acids. V lost 6 bases, J lost 7 bases, and 12 bases stayed unmatched. The germline V gene encodes CDR1 MRHNA and CDR2 SNTAGT. CDR3 nucleotide sequence: TGTGCCAGCAGCGGCGCACCGGGAGGACTGAATGAGCAGTTCTTC. Residues: CASSGAPGGLNEQFF.

In its sample, this clone was seen once. The rearrangement joins TRBV7-3 to TRBJ2-2; perhaps TRBD1 as D (6 bases). In germline, CDR1 is SGHTA, CDR2 FQGTGA. This CDR3 spans 16 amino acids. The V gene lost 1 base and the J gene lost 1 base, with 10 bases spanning the gap. For the CDR3, the DNA is TGTGCCAGCAGCTTAATCCCACAGGGGAACACCGGGGAGCTGTTTTTT. Translating gives CASSLIPQGNTGELFF. The full variable domain, with the rest looked up from reference TRBV7-3 and TRBJ2-2, is GAGVSQTPSNKVTEKGKYVELRCDPISGHTALYWYRQSLGQGPEFLIYFQGTGAADDSGLPNDRFFAVRPEGSVSTLKIQRTERGDSAVYLCASSLIPQGNTGELFFGEGSRLTVL.

The chain recombines TRBV7-2 with TRBJ2-2; TRBD2 is a possible D gene (6 bases). Germline CDR1 is SGHTA and CDR2 is FQGNSA. The CDR3 consists of 15 residues. The V and J ends lost 5 bases and 6 bases respectively, with 16 bases between them. CDR3 residues: CASSPGTGGAGELFF. The CDR3, as DNA: TGTGCCAGCAGCCCAGGGACTGGAGGCGCCGGGGAGCTGTTTTTT.

This sequence joins TRBV2 and TRBJ2-7; D not certain. This CDR3 has 12 amino acids. The ends were cut back, 2 bases at V and 3 bases at J, with 5 bases in the middle. Germline V CDR1 and CDR2: SNHLY, FYNNEI. The CDR3 region has the DNA TGTGCCAGCAGTGAATATAGCTACGAGCAGTACTTC. It translates to CASSEYSYEQYF.

As regards this clone: Since no conserved phenylalanine or tryptophan closes the CDR3, a read error is the likely cause. This sequence joins TRBV6-1 and TRBJ1-2; a possible D gene is TRBD1 (5 bases). V was cut by 6 bases and J by 3 bases, with 17 bases left in between. Germline V gene sequence: CDR1 MNHNS, CDR2 SASEGT. This CDR3 comprises 15 residues. The CDR3 sequence: CASRLTGGEYYGYTS. Written as DNA, the CDR3 is TGTGCCAGCAGACTCACCGGGGGTGAGTACTATGGCTACACCTCC.

Comment on this clone: The conserved closing phenylalanine or tryptophan is absent in this CDR3, likely reflecting a read error. The genes are TRBV6-5 and TRBJ1-6; 8 nucleotides match TRBD1. The V gene's germline CDR1 is MNHEY and CDR2 SVGAGI. V gave up 5 bases and J gave up 10 bases; unmatched junction bases: 7. The CDR3 spans 14 residues. Here the CDR3 reads CASSTRTGNSPLHL. The DNA for the CDR3 is TGTGCCAGCAGTACCCGGACAGGGAACTCACCCCTCCACCTT.

This chain joins TRBV30 and TRBJ1-5, with unresolved D. The CDR3 is 14 amino acids. From germline, CDR1 is GTSNPN and CDR2 SVGIG (reference sequence). Trimming shortened V by 1 base and J by 4 bases, and 11 bases separated the two germline ends. CDR3 DNA sequence: TGTGCCTGGAGTGGTGGGAGGGAGAATCAGCCCCAGCATTTT. Translation: CAWSGGRENQPQHF.

Concerning this clone itself: Other nucleotide sequences from this sample produce the same CDR3. The rearrangement uses TRBV5-1 and TRBJ1-5; a possible D gene is TRBD1 (6 bases). The CDR3 runs 13 residues. V was pared by 2 bases and J by 7 bases, with 10 bases between. Germline V gives CDR1 SGHRS, CDR2 YFSETQ. The CDR3 bases are TGCGCCAGCAGCTTACAGGGAAACCAGCCCCAGCATTTT. Protein: CASSLQGNQPQHF.

The chain has TRBV6-6 and TRBJ1-1; TRBD1 matches 10 bases. V gave up 2 bases and J gave up 10 bases; unmatched junction bases: 13. The CDR3 runs to 16 residues. Germline CDR1 reads MNHNY; CDR2 reads SVGAGI (reference sequence). CDR3 region: CASSYTGTGVMEGAFF. The CDR3 nucleotides are TGTGCCAGCAGTTACACCGGGACAGGGGTAATGGAAGGAGCTTTCTTT.

The chain carries TRBV4-3 and TRBJ2-7; 9 bases are a match to TRBD1. V was pared by 1 base and J by 0 bases, with 4 bases of the junction left unmatched. From germline, CDR1 is LGHNA and CDR2 YSLEER. CDR3 length equals 16 residues. CDR3 nucleotides: TGCGCCAGCAGCCAAGGTTACAGGGGGCTCTCCTACGAGCAGTACTTC. Its translation: CASSQGYRGLSYEQYF.

The chain recombines TRBV27 with TRBJ2-7, with D perhaps matching TRBD2 (6 bases). CDR3 size: 16 residues. Germline V CDR1 and CDR2: MNHEY, SMNVEV (reference sequence). Trimming removed 4 bases from V and 1 base from J, with 17 bases in between. CDR3 DNA: TGTGCCAGCAGTTCCACCGTCGGGACTGCGTCCTACGAGCAGTACTTC. Translated, it gives CASSSTVGTASYEQYF.

CDR3 DNA: TGTGCCAGCAGCAAGAACAGGGGGCGTTCGGGAGACACCATATATTTT. This codes for CASSKNRGRSGDTIYF. The V call is TRBV7-2, the J call TRBJ1-3; 9 nucleotides align to TRBD1. The V gene end was trimmed by 5 bases and the J gene end by 8 bases; junction bases not matched to a gene: 13. The V gene's germline CDR1 is SGHTA and CDR2 FQGNSA. The CDR3 has 16 amino acids.

The rearrangement uses TRBV6-5 and TRBJ1-1; D is perhaps TRBD1 (6 bases). Germline CDR1 is MNHEY and CDR2 is SVGAGI. The CDR3 length is 14 residues. Deletions cut 4 bases from V and 11 bases from J, with 20 bases between. In DNA, the CDR3 is TGTGCCAGCAGTTCGTCAAACAACAGGGCTAAGGCTTTCTTT. Translation: CASSSSNNRAKAFF.